Many counts were recorded for the clone carrying this T cell receptor beta chain. These data are taken from a study of HIV-infected children after antiretroviral therapy interruption. Study summary: Most participating children were previously exposed to EBV and CMV. For the interruption arm, samples span week 0 through about 3 years after study end.

Unique molecular identifiers were included in an RNA-based 3' RACE TCR library. TCRdb analysed the 3' RACE reads with MiXCR anew, one entry per CDR3 protein. The sample holds about 89,000 distinct CDR3 sequences; under 8% are singletons and the top ten take 0.85% to 1.3%. The V end lost 1 base, the J end lost 6 bases, and 16 bases lay between the germline ends. The CDR3 is 16 amino acids. Germline V gene lookup returns CDR1 SEHNR and CDR2 FQNEAQ (reference sequence). Treatment meaning: PENTA 11 planned treatment interruption arm or continuous ART arm. Naive CD4+ CD45RA+ CD45RO- T cells were sorted from thawed PBMCs.

Sequenced material: CD45RA+ CD4+ T cells from PBMCs, pooled from several time points, taken from a donor given antiretroviral therapy, either interrupted or continuous. Subset: naive CD4+ CD45RA+ CD45RO- T cells. The chain uses TRBV7-9 and TRBJ2-4, with a possible D match to TRBD2 (6 bases). This sequence was found in a pool of human donors with HIV. Here the CDR3 reads CASSLVTGVEPNIQYF. The CDR3 coding sequence is TGTGCCAGCAGCTTAGTAACGGGAGTTGAACCAAACATTCAGTACTTC. The full variable domain, completed using reference TRBV7-9 and TRBJ2-4, is DTGVSQNPRHKITKRGQNVTFRCDPISEHNRLYWYRQTLGQGPEFLTYFQNEAQLEKSRLLSDRFSAERPKGSFSTLEIQRTEQGDSAMYLCASSLVTGVEPNIQYFGAGTRLSVL.